This T cell receptor (beta chain) was sequenced during a study of T cell repertoires in cytomegalovirus infection. The overall study: CMV epitopes in the study were HLA-C-restricted (recently identified) and HLA-B-restricted (well studied). CMV infection plus the matching HLA type was flagged by public TCR beta signatures. Study-wide results and caveats: The study found HLA-C-restricted CMV-specific TCR beta clonotypes dominating the ex vivo response. Accumulated public TCR beta family frequency recognized individuals carrying CMV together with the relevant HLA.

This clonotype was seen repeatedly, ten times or more. Its matching antigen is unknown. The CDR3 runs 15 residues. Germline lookup yields CDR1 LNHDA and CDR2 SQIVND (reference sequence). J gave up 4 bases and V 4 bases, and 4 bases lay outside the gene matches. TCRdb analysed the reads with MiXCR anew, one entry per CDR3 protein. Here the sample spans 300,000 to 400,000 distinct CDR3 sequences, just under 30% being singletons. Sequences were derived from cultured PBMCs, sampled from culture after CMV antigen stimulation. This clonotype originated in a human donor in good health (CMV status not recorded). Some clones in this sample may be carry-over from other donors' samples. The chain uses TRBV19 and TRBJ1-5; 10 bases map to TRBD1. The CDR3: CASSKMGQGNQPQHF. The CDR3 DNA reads TGTGCCAGTAGTAAAATGGGACAGGGGAATCAGCCCCAGCATTTT. Full variable domain (missing parts from reference TRBV19 and TRBJ1-5): DGGITQSPKYLFRKEGQNVTLSCEQNLNHDAMYWYRQDPGQGLRLIYYSQIVNDFQKGDIAEGYSVSREKKESFPLTVTSAQKNPTAFYLCASSKMGQGNQPQHFGDGTRLSIL.